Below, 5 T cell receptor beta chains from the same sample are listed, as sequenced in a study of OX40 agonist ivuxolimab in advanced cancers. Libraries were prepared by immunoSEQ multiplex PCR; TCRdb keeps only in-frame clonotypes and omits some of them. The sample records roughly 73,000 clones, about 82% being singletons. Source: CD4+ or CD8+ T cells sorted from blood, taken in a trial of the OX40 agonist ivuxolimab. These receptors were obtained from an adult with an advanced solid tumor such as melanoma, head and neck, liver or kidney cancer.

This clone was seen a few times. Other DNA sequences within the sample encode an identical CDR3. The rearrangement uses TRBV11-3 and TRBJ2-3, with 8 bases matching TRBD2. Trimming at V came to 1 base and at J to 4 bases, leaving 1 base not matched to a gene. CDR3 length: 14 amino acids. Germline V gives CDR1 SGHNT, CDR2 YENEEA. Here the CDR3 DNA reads TGTGCCAGCAGCTTAGGGACTAGCTCAGATACGCAGTATTTT. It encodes CASSLGTSSDTQYF.

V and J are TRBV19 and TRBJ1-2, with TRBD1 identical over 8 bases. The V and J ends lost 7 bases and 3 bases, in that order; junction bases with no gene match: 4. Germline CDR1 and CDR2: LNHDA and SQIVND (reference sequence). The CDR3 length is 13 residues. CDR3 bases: TGTGCCAGTACCACGGACAGGGACTATGGCTACACCTTC. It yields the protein CASTTDRDYGYTF. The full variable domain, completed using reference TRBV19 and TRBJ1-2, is DGGITQSPKYLFRKEGQNVTLSCEQNLNHDAMYWYRQDPGQGLRLIYYSQIVNDFQKGDIAEGYSVSREKKESFPLTVTSAQKNPTAFYLCASTTDRDYGYTFGSGTRLTVV.

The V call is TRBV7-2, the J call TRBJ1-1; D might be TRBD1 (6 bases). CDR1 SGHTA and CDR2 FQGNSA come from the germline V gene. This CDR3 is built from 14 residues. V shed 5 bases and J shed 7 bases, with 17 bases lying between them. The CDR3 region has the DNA TGTGCCAGCAGCCCGAAGGGGGTGAAGGATGAAGCTTTCTTT. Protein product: CASSPKGVKDEAFF.

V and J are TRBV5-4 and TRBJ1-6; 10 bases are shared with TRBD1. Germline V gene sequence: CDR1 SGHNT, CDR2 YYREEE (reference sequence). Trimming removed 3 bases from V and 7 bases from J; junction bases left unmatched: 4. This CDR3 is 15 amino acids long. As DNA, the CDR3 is TGTGCCAGCAGCTCCCGGGACAGGGGAAATTCACCCCTCCACTTT. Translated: CASSSRDRGNSPLHF.

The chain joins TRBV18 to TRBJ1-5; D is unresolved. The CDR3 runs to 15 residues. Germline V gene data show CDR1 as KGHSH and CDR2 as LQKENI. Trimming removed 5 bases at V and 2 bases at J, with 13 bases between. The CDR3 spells CASSSPDLGNQPQHF. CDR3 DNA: TGTGCCAGCTCATCCCCTGACCTGGGCAATCAGCCCCAGCATTTT.